This TCR beta chain was found in a study of shared clonotypes between healthy human individuals. Sequencing was performed with immunoSEQ multiplex PCR; in TCRdb, only in-frame clones are kept and a portion is missing. The data hold hundreds of thousands of clones, with 75% to 85% observed a single time. The CDR3 runs 14 residues. The germline CDR1 and CDR2 sequences are LNHNV and YYDKDF (reference sequence). V dropped 0 bases and J dropped 6 bases, with 10 bases sitting between them. The clonotype comes from a woman between 35 and 50 years old in good health. Some clones in this sample may be carry-over from other donors' samples. The sequencing input was PBMCs. The V gene is TRBV15, the J gene TRBJ2-3; perhaps TRBD2 as D (5 bases). The CDR3 here is CATSRDRSGDTQYF. CDR3 DNA: TGTGCCACCAGCAGAGATCGGTCGGGGGATACGCAGTATTTT.